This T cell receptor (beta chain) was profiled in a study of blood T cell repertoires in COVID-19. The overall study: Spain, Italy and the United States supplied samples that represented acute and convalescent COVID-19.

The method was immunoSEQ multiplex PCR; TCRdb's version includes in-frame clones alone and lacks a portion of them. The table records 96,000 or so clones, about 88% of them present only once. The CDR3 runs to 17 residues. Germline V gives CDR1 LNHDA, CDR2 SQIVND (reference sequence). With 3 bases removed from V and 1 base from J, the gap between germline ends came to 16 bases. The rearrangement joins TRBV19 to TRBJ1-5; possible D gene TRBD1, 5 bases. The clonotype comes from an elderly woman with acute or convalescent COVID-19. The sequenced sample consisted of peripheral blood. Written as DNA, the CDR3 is TGTGCCAGTAGTATCCGAATTACAGGAGGGAGCAATCAGCCCCAGCATTTT. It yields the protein CASSIRITGGSNQPQHF.